This T cell receptor (beta chain) originates from a study of T cells in localized non-small cell lung cancer. The study, taken as a whole, reports: Only one tumor region was sequenced, so heterogeneity remains possible.

Only in-frame clones appear in the TCRdb table, and some are missing; sequencing was by immunoSEQ multiplex PCR. This table holds 15,000 to 20,000 clones, approximately 85% found once. V was trimmed by 1 base and J by 3 bases, leaving 10 bases between them. CDR1 is KGHSH and CDR2 is LQKENI in the germline V gene. The CDR3 is made up of 14 amino acids. This clone has only a few counts. Its target is unknown. This clonotype was obtained from an older male donor with stage I lung adenocarcinoma. The sequencing used peripheral blood, collected before any cancer treatment. The V call is TRBV18, the J call TRBJ2-7, with D possibly matching TRBD1 (5 bases). The CDR3 bases are TGTGCCAGCTCACCACTGGACACCAACTACGAGCAGTACTTC. Amino acids: CASSPLDTNYEQYF.